This T cell receptor (beta chain) was profiled in a study of blood T cells in healthy people across ages. The authors ran a second PCR of about 7 to 11 cycles using a sample-barcoded 5' primer and a J-beta primer mix. MiXCR, run by TCRdb on the 5' RACE reads, gives a single entry per CDR3 protein. The sample lists about 1.5 million distinct CDR3 sequences; around 40% were seen once. This sequence was found in a woman aged 18-30 years in good health. Sequencing used blood.

As DNA, the CDR3 is TGTGCCAGCAGTTTGACCAAACCCGGGACCCACCCTCGGACAGATACGCAGTATTTT. Residues: CASSLTKPGTHPRTDTQYF. The V and J genes are TRBV28 and TRBJ2-3; perhaps D is TRBD1 or TRBD2 (5 bases each). The CDR3 contains 19 residues. Germline-derived CDR1 and CDR2 are MDHEN and SYDVKM. V was trimmed by 3 bases and J by 3 bases, leaving 25 bases between them.